The clone carrying this TCR beta chain was observed a handful of times. Trimming cost V 5 bases and J 2 bases; bases outside gene matches: 8. The CDR3 has 15 residues. Germline V gene lookup returns CDR1 SNHLY and CDR2 FYNNEI. The data originate from a study of cytomegalovirus exposure and HLA in healthy donors. 13 Jbeta primers and 60 Vbeta primers were used for the PCR. Profiled with immunoSEQ multiplex PCR; TCRdb holds only in-frame clones, not every one. Among some 130,000 clones, less than 80% were seen once, and the ten largest hold about 7%. The sequenced sample was PBMCs. This sequence joins TRBV2 and TRBJ2-7, with TRBD2 matching 8 bases. This TCR was sampled from a man aged 40-50 years in good health and CMV-seropositive. As DNA, the CDR3 is TGTGCCAGCAGTAAGGCGGGACTAGTAACCTACGAGCAGTACTTC. Amino acids: CASSKAGLVTYEQYF.